These 30 T cell receptor beta chains share one sample of origin, sequenced in a study of blood T cell repertoires in COVID-19. Using immunoSEQ multiplex PCR, the repertoire was profiled, and TCRdb retains in-frame clones only, with some absent. The data show 250,000 to 350,000 clones, about 87% seen once. The sample comprised peripheral blood. The receptor source for this set is a woman younger than 45 who had recovered from COVID-19.

The rearrangement links TRBV28 to TRBJ2-5; 15 bases match TRBD2. The CDR3 loop spans 18 amino acids. The V gene's germline CDR1 is MDHEN and CDR2 SYDVKM. V lost 2 bases and J lost 6; bases outside the gene matches: 10. CDR3 in amino acids: CASSLRTSGGAFIKTQYF. In nucleotides, the CDR3 is TGTGCCAGCAGTTTACGGACTAGCGGGGGGGCCTTTATAAAGACCCAGTACTTC. The entire variable domain, with the rest obtained from reference TRBV28 and TRBJ2-5, is as follows: DVKVTQSSRYLVKRTGEKVFLECVQDMDHENMFWYRQDPGLGLRLIYFSYDVKMKEKGDIPEGYSVSREKKERFSLILESASTNQTSMYLCASSLRTSGGAFIKTQYFGPGTRLLVL.

The genes are TRBV27 and TRBJ2-3; D is possibly TRBD1 (6 bases). Germline loops: CDR1 MNHEY, CDR2 SMNVEV (reference sequence). The V end lost 8 bases, the J end lost 1 base, and 13 bases lay between the germline ends. The CDR3 sequence is 14 residues long. CDR3 in amino acids: CASSGAEGTDTQYF. The CDR3 DNA reads as TGTGCCAGCTCAGGGGCAGAAGGCACAGATACGCAGTATTTT.

The chain recombines TRBV9 with TRBJ1-3; D perhaps matches TRBD1 (6 bases). Germline loops: CDR1 SGDLS, CDR2 YYNGEE. Trimming shortened V by 3 bases and J by 2 bases, and 6 bases separated the two germline ends. CDR3 length: 13 amino acids. CDR3: CASSAGAGNTIYF. The CDR3 DNA is TGTGCCAGCAGCGCAGGGGCTGGAAACACCATATATTTT.

The genes are TRBV3-1 (or the pseudogene TRBV3-2) and TRBJ2-7, with 14 bases fitting TRBD2. The J segment lost 4 bases and the V segment lost 4 bases, leaving 3 bases of the junction unmatched. This CDR3 has 15 amino acids. Germline V gene data show CDR1 as LGHDT and CDR2 as YNNKEL (reference sequence). This CDR3 reads CASSPGTSGGYEQYF. In DNA form, the CDR3 reads TGTGCCAGCAGCCCCGGGACTAGCGGGGGTTACGAGCAGTACTTC.

This clone was counted a single time. The genes are TRBV7-2 and TRBJ2-3; 9 bases agree with TRBD1. The CDR3 covers 14 residues. Germline loops: CDR1 SGHTA, CDR2 FQGNSA. Unmatched junction bases numbered 2, after V lost 6 bases and J lost 1 base. The CDR3 DNA reads TGTGCCAGCAGGCGGGACAGGGGCACAGATACGCAGTATTTT. This translates into CASRRDRGTDTQYF.

This chain connects TRBV28 to TRBJ2-3; 8 nucleotides line up with TRBD2. The CDR3 totals 14 residues. Germline V gives CDR1 MDHEN, CDR2 SYDVKM. Losses at the gene ends were 7 bases for V and 3 bases for J; bases not matched to a gene: 6. CDR3: CASTLAGGTDTQYF. Here the CDR3 DNA reads TGTGCCAGCACCCTAGCGGGCGGGACAGATACGCAGTATTTT.

The V call is TRBV7-9, the J call TRBJ1-2; 7 bases align to TRBD1. Per the germline V gene, CDR1 is SEHNR and CDR2 is FQNEAQ (reference sequence). Trimming took 4 bases from V and 5 from J; bases not matched to a gene: 10. The CDR3 is 15 amino acids. CDR3 in amino acids: CASSSGQNFTYGYTF. The CDR3 DNA is TGTGCCAGCAGCTCGGGACAGAACTTTACTTATGGCTACACCTTC.

This rearrangement joins TRBV5-4 to TRBJ2-3; 11 bases align to TRBD2. The V gene's germline CDR1 is SGHNT and CDR2 YYREEE (reference sequence). After removal of 0 bases from V and 1 base from J, the junction contained 1 base not matched to a gene. This CDR3 contains 16 residues. CDR3 sequence reads: CASSLASGGRTDTQYF. In nucleotides, the CDR3 is TGTGCCAGCAGCTTGGCTAGCGGGGGGCGCACAGATACGCAGTATTTT.

V and J are TRBV13 and TRBJ1-3; 8 bases line up with TRBD1. Germline lookup yields CDR1 PRHDT and CDR2 FYEKMQ (reference sequence). Trimming removed 5 bases from V and 2 bases from J; junction bases left unmatched: 5. This CDR3 is built from 15 residues. The CDR3 spells CASSPGQGTGNTIYF. The CDR3 nucleotides are TGTGCCAGCAGCCCAGGACAGGGAACTGGAAACACCATATATTTT.

This clone appeared a single time. Distinct nucleotide sequences in the sample also encode this CDR3. This sequence joins TRBV29-1 and TRBJ2-1; 9 bases line up with TRBD1. The CDR3 loop spans 14 amino acids. The germline V gene has CDR1 SQVTM and CDR2 ANQGSEA. V gave up 6 bases and J gave up 2 bases; unmatched junction bases: 5. This chain's CDR3 is CSVQRDRAYNEQFF. The CDR3 DNA reads TGCAGCGTCCAAAGGGACAGGGCCTACAATGAGCAGTTCTTC.

The chain couples TRBV11-3 to TRBJ1-5, with a possible D match to TRBD1 (6 bases). Deletions cut 1 base from V and 2 bases from J, with 9 bases between. Germline CDR1 is SGHNT and CDR2 is YENEEA. The CDR3 is 15 residues long. CDR3 loop: CASSLGSGGNQPQHF. The CDR3 region has the DNA TGTGCCAGCAGCTTAGGTTCAGGGGGCAATCAGCCCCAGCATTTT.

This sequence joins TRBV27 and TRBJ1-1; the D is unclear. Germline-derived CDR1 and CDR2 are MNHEY and SMNVEV (reference sequence). The CDR3 length is 14 residues. Trimming removed 0 bases from V and 0 bases from J, with 5 bases in between. The CDR3 DNA is TGTGCCAGCAGTTTATCACTGCTGAACACTGAAGCTTTCTTT. Residues: CASSLSLLNTEAFF.

The V and J genes are TRBV19 and TRBJ1-4; the D is unclear. Per the germline V gene, CDR1 is LNHDA and CDR2 is SQIVND (reference sequence). V was pared by 6 bases and J by 7 bases, with 15 bases between. The CDR3 totals 14 residues. The CDR3 region is CASRPLGGGEKLFF. CDR3 bases: TGTGCCAGTAGACCTCTGGGAGGCGGTGAAAAACTGTTTTTT.

This chain connects TRBV25-1 to TRBJ1-6; 7 nucleotides match TRBD1. The V segment lost 3 bases and the J segment 10 bases; nucleotides outside the gene matches: 6. In germline, CDR1 is MGHDK, CDR2 SYGVNS. The CDR3 length is 14 residues. The CDR3 reads CASSEAQGNSPLHF. The CDR3, as DNA: TGTGCCAGCAGTGAGGCACAGGGGAACTCACCCCTCCACTTT. The full variable domain, rest sourced from reference TRBV25-1 and TRBJ1-6, is EADIYQTPRYLVIGTGKKITLECSQTMGHDKMYWYQQDPGMELHLIHYSYGVNSTEKGDLSSESTVSRIRTEHFPLTLESARPSHTSQYLCASSEAQGNSPLHFGNGTRLTVT.

The chain is built from TRBV6-1 and TRBJ2-1; 9 nucleotides match TRBD2. Germline V lookup: CDR1 MNHNS, CDR2 SASEGT. CDR3 size: 15 residues. Unmatched junction bases numbered 7, after V lost 1 base and J lost 9 bases. The CDR3 region has the DNA TGTGCCAGCAGTGAAGGCGGGGGGGCCGGCCCTGAGCAGTTCTTC. It codes for CASSEGGGAGPEQFF.

V gene TRBV10-1 combines with J gene TRBJ1-4, with TRBD1 as a possible D gene (5 bases). V was shortened by 2 bases and J by 2 bases, with 18 bases between the two germline ends. In germline, CDR1 is WNHNN, CDR2 SYGVQD (reference sequence). CDR3 length: 18 amino acids. This CDR3 is CASSEEGGQLRTNEKLFF. Written as DNA, the CDR3 is TGCGCCAGCAGTGAGGAGGGAGGACAACTCAGGACTAATGAAAAACTGTTTTTT.

This chain connects TRBV4-1 to TRBJ2-1, with D unclear. CDR3 length equals 15 residues. Germline V gene sequence: CDR1 MGHRA, CDR2 YSYEKL. Trimming removed 0 bases from V and 2 bases from J, with 8 bases in between. The CDR3 bases are TGCGCCAGCAGCCAAGATGGCCCCACCTACAATGAGCAGTTCTTC. It translates to CASSQDGPTYNEQFF.

This CDR3 reads CASSYSRGANTSSGANVLTF. Written as DNA, the CDR3 is TGTGCCAGCAGCTACTCGCGGGGGGCGAATACGAGCTCTGGGGCCAACGTCCTGACTTTC. The rearrangement links TRBV2 to TRBJ2-6, with 8 bases lining up with TRBD2. Trimming removed 6 bases from V and 0 bases from J; junction bases left unmatched: 16. The CDR3 sequence is 20 residues long. Germline CDR1 and CDR2: SNHLY and FYNNEI.

This clone was seen a single time. The CDR3 region has the DNA TGTGCCAGCAGCCAGGACAGGGAAAAACTGTTTTTT. It encodes CASSQDREKLFF. The chain carries TRBV5-4 and TRBJ1-4; 7 nucleotides line up with TRBD1. J was trimmed by 8 bases and V by 4 bases; bases with no gene match: 2. The CDR3 loop spans 12 amino acids. Germline V CDR1 and CDR2: SGHNT, YYREEE (reference sequence).

This chain connects TRBV23-1 to TRBJ1-1; D uncertain. TRBV23-1 is an ORF; its function is uncertain. The ends were cut back, 8 bases at V and 1 base at J, with 14 bases in the middle. The CDR3 is made up of 14 amino acids. The CDR3 coding sequence is TGCGCCAGCGGTTCCCTGGCAGGGAACACTGAAGCTTTCTTT. This sequence encodes CASGSLAGNTEAFF.

This chain joins TRBV5-5 and TRBJ2-6; D not certain. The length of the CDR3 is 16 residues. The germline CDR1 and CDR2 sequences are SGHKS and YYEKEE (reference sequence). Trimming took 4 bases from V and 0 from J, leaving 11 bases between them. The CDR3 spells CASSLSPYSGANVLTF. The CDR3 coding sequence is TGTGCCAGCAGCCTCTCCCCTTACTCTGGGGCCAACGTCCTGACTTTC.

The rearrangement uses TRBV21-1 and TRBJ2-1; TRBD2 is the table's D call and was not checked against the DNA. TRBV21-1 has pseudogene status. The CDR3 extends over 19 amino acids. CDR3 sequence: CASSKRFRGAGGSYNEQFF. CDR3 nucleotides: TGTGCCAGCAGCAAAAGATTTCGAGGAGCGGGGGGCTCCTACAATGAGCAGTTCTTC.

The genes are TRBV29-1 and TRBJ2-7, with TRBD1 identical over 9 bases. The junction had 1 base not matched to a gene; V was cut back by 3 bases and J by 1 base. The CDR3 is 13 residues long. Germline values: CDR1 SQVTM, CDR2 ANQGSEA. CDR3: CSVETGGSYEQYF. The CDR3, as DNA: TGCAGCGTTGAGACAGGGGGATCCTACGAGCAGTACTTC.

The chain joins TRBV28 to TRBJ2-7; 8 nucleotides agree with TRBD2. Germline CDR1 MDHEN, CDR2 SYDVKM. Trimming removed 6 bases from V and 3 bases from J; junction bases left unmatched: 10. This CDR3 is built from 15 residues. The CDR3 DNA reads as TGTGCCAGCAGCCCGATAGGTAGCGGGGTCTACGAGCAGTACTTC. It translates to CASSPIGSGVYEQYF.

V is TRBV6-5 and J is TRBJ1-1; unclear D gene. CDR1 is MNHEY, CDR2 SVGAGI, per germline. V shed 6 bases and J shed 0 bases, with 11 bases lying between them. This CDR3 contains 14 residues. The DNA of the CDR3 is TGTGCCAGCAGCCTCAACAGAGTGAACACTGAAGCTTTCTTT. It specifies CASSLNRVNTEAFF.

As for this clone: Germline and junction disagree at one end, which may indicate a read error. This rearrangement joins TRBV27 to TRBJ1-6; D call uncertain. CDR1 and CDR2 (germline): MNHEY, SMNVEV (reference sequence). This CDR3 is built from 13 residues. The CDR3 spells CASSFSYNSPLHF. The CDR3 DNA sequence: TGTGCCAGCAGTTTTTCCTACAATTCACCCCTCCACTTT.

This clone showed up just a few times. Other DNA variants within this sample encode the same CDR3. The chain employs TRBV27 and TRBJ2-3, with a possible D match to TRBD2 (7 bases). CDR1 is MNHEY and CDR2 is SMNVEV in the germline V gene (reference sequence). Trimming took 3 bases from V and 5 from J, leaving 12 bases between them. The CDR3 has 14 amino acids. CDR3: CASSFRGGEDTQYF. The CDR3 nucleotides read TGTGCCAGCAGTTTTCGCGGGGGCGAAGATACGCAGTATTTT.

This rearrangement joins TRBV5-4 to TRBJ2-5; the D gene is possibly TRBD1 (6 bases). CDR3 size: 13 residues. Trimming removed 0 bases from V and 5 bases from J, with 8 bases in between. CDR1 and CDR2 from the germline V gene are SGHNT and YYREEE (reference sequence). The CDR3 sequence: CASSLVGAETQYF. The CDR3 DNA reads TGTGCCAGCAGCTTGGTGGGGGCGGAGACCCAGTACTTC.

A few counts support this clone. The rearrangement links TRBV11-2 to TRBJ1-5; 10 bases fit TRBD1. Looked up from germline, CDR1 is SGHAT and CDR2 is FQNNGV. The CDR3 has 15 residues. J was trimmed by 4 bases and V by 5 bases; bases with no gene match: 5. The CDR3 spells CASSGGTGENQPQHF. The CDR3 nucleotides are TGTGCCAGCAGCGGTGGGACAGGGGAGAATCAGCCCCAGCATTTT.

The rearrangement links TRBV5-1 to TRBJ1-4, with D possibly TRBD1 on 6 matching bases. This CDR3 is built from 15 residues. V dropped 6 bases and J dropped 0 bases, with 12 bases sitting between them. CDR1 and CDR2 (germline): SGHRS, YFSETQ. The CDR3 DNA reads TGCGCCAGCACCCAGGGGCCCACAACTAATGAAAAACTGTTTTTT. Translation gives CASTQGPTTNEKLFF.